Presented here are 5 T cell receptor beta chains from one specimen sequenced in a study of blood T cell repertoires in COVID-19. This table comes from immunoSEQ multiplex PCR, and its TCRdb copy is limited to in-frame clones, with some not included. The table has approximately 28,000 clones, about 78% seen once; the top ten hold around a fifth. The sample taken for sequencing was peripheral blood. The origin of the receptors is a boy under 10 years old with active or convalescent COVID-19.

This clone was recorded a few times. The sample carries other DNA sequences with the same CDR3. This rearrangement joins TRBV7-3 to TRBJ2-2, with TRBD1 identical over 7 bases. The CDR3 totals 15 residues. V trimming: 5 bases; J trimming: 0 bases; junction bases outside the gene matches: 3. Per germline, CDR1 SGHTA and CDR2 FQGTGA. The CDR3 region is CASSPTGTNTGELFF. The DNA for the CDR3 is TGTGCCAGCAGCCCGACAGGGACGAACACCGGGGAGCTGTTTTTT.

This chain links TRBV18 with TRBJ1-2, with 10 bases matching TRBD1. From germline, CDR1 is KGHSH and CDR2 LQKENI. The trim removed 5 bases at V and 3 bases at J, leaving 6 bases unmatched. This CDR3 is 15 amino acids long. In nucleotides, the CDR3 is TGTGCCAGCTCAGCCGGACAGGGGGAGTACTATGGCTACACCTTC. Its translation is CASSAGQGEYYGYTF.

This chain connects TRBV5-1 to TRBJ1-2; D unclear. Trimming took 0 bases from V and 8 from J, leaving 8 bases between them. Germline-derived CDR1 and CDR2 are SGHRS and YFSETQ. This CDR3 is 12 amino acids long. The CDR3, as DNA: TGCGCCAGCAGCTTGGCGGGATGGGGCTACACCTTC. This translates into CASSLAGWGYTF.

The chain is built from TRBV24-1 and TRBJ2-1; TRBD2 agrees at 7 bases. CDR1 KGHDR and CDR2 SFDVKD come from the germline V gene. The CDR3 contains 19 residues. V gave up 3 bases and J gave up 5 bases; unmatched junction bases: 18. The CDR3, as DNA: TGTGCCACCAGTGATATTCCCCTAACCGGACTAGTGCCGCACAATGAGCAGTTCTTC. Translated: CATSDIPLTGLVPHNEQFF.

This rearrangement joins TRBV13 to TRBJ1-6; 8 nucleotides agree with TRBD1. The CDR3 is 14 residues long. V trimming: 5 bases; J trimming: 6 bases; junction bases outside the gene matches: 3. Germline loops: CDR1 PRHDT, CDR2 FYEKMQ (reference sequence). The CDR3 region is CASSLTGGNSPLHF. The CDR3 bases are TGTGCCAGCAGCCTTACAGGGGGTAATTCACCCCTCCACTTT.